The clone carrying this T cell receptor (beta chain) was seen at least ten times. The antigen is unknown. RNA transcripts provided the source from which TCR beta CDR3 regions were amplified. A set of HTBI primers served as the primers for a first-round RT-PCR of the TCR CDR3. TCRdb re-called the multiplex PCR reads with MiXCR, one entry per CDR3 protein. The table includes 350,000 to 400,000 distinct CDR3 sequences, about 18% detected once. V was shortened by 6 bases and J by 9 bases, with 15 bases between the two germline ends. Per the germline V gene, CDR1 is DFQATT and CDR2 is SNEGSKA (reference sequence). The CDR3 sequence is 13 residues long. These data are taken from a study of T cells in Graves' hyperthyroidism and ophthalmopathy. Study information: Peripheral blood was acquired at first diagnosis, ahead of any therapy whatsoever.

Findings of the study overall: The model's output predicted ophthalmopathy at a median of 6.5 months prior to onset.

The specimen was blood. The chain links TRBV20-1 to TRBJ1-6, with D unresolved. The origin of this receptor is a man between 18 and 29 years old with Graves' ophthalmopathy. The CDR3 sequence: CSARYLRGSPLHF. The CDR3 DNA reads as TGCAGTGCCAGGTATCTTCGCGGTTCACCCCTCCACTTT.